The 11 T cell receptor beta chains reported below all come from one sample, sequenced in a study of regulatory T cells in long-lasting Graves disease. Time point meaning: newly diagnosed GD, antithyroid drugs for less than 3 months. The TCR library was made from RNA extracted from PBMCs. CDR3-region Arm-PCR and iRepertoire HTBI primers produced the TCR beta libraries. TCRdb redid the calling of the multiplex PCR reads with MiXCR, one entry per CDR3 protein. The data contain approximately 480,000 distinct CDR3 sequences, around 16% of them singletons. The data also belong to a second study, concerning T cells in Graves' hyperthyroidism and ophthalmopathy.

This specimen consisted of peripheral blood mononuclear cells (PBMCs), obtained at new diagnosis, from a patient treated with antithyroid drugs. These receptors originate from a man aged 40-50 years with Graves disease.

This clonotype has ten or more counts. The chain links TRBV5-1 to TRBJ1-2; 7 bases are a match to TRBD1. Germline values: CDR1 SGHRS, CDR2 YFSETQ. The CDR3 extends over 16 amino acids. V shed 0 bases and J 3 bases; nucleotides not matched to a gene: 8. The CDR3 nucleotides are TGCGCCAGCAGCTTGGGGGTTCGGGACAGATACTATGGCTACACCTTC. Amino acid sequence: CASSLGVRDRYYGYTF.

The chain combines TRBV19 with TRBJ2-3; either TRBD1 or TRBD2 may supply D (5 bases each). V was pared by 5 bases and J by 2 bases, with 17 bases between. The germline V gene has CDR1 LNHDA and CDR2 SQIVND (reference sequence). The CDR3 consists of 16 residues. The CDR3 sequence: CASSLLTGRTTDTQYF. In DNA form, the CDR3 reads TGTGCCAGTAGTCTCCTAACGGGACGGACCACAGATACGCAGTATTTT.

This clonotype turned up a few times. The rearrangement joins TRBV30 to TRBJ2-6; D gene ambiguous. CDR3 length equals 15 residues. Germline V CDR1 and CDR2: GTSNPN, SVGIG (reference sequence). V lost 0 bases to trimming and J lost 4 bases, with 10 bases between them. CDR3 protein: CAWSVGRAGANVLTF. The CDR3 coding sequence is TGTGCCTGGAGTGTAGGACGCGCCGGGGCCAACGTCCTGACTTTC.

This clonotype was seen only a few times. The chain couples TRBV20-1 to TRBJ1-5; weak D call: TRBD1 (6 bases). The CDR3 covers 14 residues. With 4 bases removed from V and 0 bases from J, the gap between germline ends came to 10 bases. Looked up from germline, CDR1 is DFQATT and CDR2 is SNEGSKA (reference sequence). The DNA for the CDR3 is TGCAGTGCTAACCGGGACAATAGCAATCAGCCCCAGCATTTT. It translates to CSANRDNSNQPQHF.

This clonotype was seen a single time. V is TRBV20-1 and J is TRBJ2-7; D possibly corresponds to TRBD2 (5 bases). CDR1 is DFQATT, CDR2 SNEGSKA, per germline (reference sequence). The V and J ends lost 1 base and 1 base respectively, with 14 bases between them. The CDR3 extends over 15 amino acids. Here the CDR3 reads CSARGIPGNSYEQYF. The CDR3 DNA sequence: TGCAGTGCTAGAGGCATACCGGGGAATTCCTACGAGCAGTACTTC.

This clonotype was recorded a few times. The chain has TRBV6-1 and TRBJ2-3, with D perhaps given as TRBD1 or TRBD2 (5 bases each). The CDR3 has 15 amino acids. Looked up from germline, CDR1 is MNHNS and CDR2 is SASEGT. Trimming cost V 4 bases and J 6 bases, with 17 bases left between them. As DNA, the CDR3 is TGTGCCAGCAGTGCAACCGGGGCCTTCACTGATACGCAGTATTTT. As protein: CASSATGAFTDTQYF.

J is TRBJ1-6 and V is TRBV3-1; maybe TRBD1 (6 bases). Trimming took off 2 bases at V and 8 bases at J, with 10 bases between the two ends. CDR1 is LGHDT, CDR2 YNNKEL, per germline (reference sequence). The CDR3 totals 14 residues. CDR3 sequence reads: CASSQNAGDSPLHF. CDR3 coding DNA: TGTGCCAGCAGCCAAAATGCAGGGGATTCACCCCTCCACTTT.

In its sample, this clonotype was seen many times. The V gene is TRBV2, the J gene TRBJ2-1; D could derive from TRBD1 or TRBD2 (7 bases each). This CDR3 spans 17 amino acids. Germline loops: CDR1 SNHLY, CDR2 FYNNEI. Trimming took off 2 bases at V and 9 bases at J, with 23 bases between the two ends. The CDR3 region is CASSEMGRGPRAAEQFF. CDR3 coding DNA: TGTGCCAGCAGTGAAATGGGGAGGGGGCCCAGGGCGGCTGAGCAGTTCTTC.

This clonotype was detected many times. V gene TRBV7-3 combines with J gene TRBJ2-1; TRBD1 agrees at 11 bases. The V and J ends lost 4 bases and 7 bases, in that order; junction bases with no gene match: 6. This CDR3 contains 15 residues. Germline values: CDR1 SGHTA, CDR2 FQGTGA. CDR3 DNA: TGTGCCAGCAGCTCTCCGGGACAGGGGGTAAATGAGCAGTTCTTC. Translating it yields CASSSPGQGVNEQFF.

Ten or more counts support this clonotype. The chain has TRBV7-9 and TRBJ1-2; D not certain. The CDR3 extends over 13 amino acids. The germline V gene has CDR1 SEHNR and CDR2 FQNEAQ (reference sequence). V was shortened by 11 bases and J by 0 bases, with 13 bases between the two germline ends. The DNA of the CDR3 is TGTGCCTCGATGGGAGCACCTAACTATGGCTACACCTTC. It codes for CASMGAPNYGYTF.

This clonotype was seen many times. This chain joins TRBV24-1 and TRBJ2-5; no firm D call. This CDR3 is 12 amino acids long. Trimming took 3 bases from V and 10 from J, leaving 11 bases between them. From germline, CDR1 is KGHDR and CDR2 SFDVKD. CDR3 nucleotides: TGTGCCACCAGTGATGGTCCTCGGAACCAGTACTTC. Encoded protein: CATSDGPRNQYF.